Below, one T cell receptor (beta chain) is given with its context. Its antigen is still unknown. The data are from a study of siplizumab effects on memory and regulatory T cells. V gave up 5 bases and J gave up 4 bases; unmatched junction bases: 6. Germline V gene sequence: CDR1 SGHNT, CDR2 YYREEE (reference sequence). The CDR3 consists of 14 residues. General study findings and limits: Left unconfirmed was the suppressive function of proliferating Tregs from siplizumab cultures. The diversity of naive T cells seemed greater than that of memory cells, and their alloresponse contribution seemed major. Alloreactive sequences that could be traced to unstimulated CD4+ memory cells showed a significant reduction under siplizumab.

The table came from immunoSEQ multiplex PCR; TCRdb's copy has only in-frame clones and leaves some out. This table has some 62,000 clones, about 80% appearing once. The V gene is TRBV5-4, the J gene TRBJ1-5, with 7 positions matching TRBD1. The receptor was derived from a human donor in good health. The sequenced material came from memory CD4+ T cells sorted from blood. The CDR3 is CASSPWDSNQPQHF. The DNA of the CDR3 is TGTGCCAGCAGTCCCTGGGACAGTAATCAGCCCCAGCATTTT.